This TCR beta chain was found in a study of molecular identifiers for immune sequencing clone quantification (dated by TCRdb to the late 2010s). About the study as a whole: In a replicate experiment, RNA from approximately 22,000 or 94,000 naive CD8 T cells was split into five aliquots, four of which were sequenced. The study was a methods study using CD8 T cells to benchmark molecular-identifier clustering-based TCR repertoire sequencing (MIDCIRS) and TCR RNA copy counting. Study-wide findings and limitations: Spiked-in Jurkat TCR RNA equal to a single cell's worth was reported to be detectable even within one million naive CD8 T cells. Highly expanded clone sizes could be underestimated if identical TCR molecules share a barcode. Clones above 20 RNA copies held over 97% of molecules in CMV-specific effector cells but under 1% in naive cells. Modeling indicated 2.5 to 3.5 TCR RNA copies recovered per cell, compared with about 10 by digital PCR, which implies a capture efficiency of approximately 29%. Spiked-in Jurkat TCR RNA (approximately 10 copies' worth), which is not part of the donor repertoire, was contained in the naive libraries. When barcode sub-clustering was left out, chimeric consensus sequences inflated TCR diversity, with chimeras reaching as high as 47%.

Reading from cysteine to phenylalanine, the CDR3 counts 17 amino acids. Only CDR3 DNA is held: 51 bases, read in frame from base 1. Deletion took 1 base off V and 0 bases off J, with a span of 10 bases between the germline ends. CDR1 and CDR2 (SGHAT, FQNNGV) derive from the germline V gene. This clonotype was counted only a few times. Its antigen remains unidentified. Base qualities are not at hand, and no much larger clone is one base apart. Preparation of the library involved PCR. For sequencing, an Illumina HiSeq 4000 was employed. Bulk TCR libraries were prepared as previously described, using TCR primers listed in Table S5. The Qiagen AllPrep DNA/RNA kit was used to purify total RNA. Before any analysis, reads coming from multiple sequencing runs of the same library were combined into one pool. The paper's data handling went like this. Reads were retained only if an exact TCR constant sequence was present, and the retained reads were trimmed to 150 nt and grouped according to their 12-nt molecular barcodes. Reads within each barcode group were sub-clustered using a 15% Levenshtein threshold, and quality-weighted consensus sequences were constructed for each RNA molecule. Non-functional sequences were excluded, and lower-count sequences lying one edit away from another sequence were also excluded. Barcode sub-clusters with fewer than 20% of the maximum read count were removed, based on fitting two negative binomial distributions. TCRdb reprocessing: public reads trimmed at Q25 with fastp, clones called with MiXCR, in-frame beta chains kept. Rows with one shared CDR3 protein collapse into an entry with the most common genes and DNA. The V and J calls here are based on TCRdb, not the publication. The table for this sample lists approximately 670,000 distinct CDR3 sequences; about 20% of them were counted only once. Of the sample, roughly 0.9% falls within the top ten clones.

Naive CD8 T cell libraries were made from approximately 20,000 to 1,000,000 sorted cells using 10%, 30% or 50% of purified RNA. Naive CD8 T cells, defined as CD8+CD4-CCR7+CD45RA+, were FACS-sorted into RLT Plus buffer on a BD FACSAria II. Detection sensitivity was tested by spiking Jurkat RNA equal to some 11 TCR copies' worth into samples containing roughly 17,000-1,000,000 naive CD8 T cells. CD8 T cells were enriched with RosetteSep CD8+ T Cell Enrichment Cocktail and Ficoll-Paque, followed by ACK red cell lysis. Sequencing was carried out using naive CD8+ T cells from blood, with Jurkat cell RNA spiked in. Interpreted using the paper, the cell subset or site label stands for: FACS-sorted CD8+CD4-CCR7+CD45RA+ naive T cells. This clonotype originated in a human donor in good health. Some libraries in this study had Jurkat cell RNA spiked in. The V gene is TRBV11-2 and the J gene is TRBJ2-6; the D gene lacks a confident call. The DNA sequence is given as TGTGCCAGCAGCTTAGGGAAGGTCTCCTCTGGGGCCAACGTCCTGACTTTC. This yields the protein CASSLGKVSSGANVLTF.